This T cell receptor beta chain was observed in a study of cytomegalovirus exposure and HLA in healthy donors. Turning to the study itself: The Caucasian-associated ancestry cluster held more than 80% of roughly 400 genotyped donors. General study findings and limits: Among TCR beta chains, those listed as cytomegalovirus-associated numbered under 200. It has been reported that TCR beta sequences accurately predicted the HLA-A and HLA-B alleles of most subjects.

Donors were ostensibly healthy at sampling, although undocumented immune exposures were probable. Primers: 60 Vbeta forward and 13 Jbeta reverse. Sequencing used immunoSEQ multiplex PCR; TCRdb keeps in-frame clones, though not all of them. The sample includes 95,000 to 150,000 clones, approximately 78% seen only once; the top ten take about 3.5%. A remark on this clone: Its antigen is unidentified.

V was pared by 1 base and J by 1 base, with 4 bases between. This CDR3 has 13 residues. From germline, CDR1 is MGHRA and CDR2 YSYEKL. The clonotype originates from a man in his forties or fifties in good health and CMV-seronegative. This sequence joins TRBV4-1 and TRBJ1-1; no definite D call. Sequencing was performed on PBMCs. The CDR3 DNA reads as TGCGCCAGCAGCCAAGCTAGGAACACTGAAGCTTTCTTT. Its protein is CASSQARNTEAFF.